This T cell receptor beta chain came from a study of OX40 agonist ivuxolimab in advanced cancers. Study-level information: It was ivuxolimab, an agonistic anti-OX40 (CD134) antibody, that patients were treated with. Findings of the study overall: At doses 0.1 to 3.0 mg/kg, CD4+ and CD8+ clones expanded.

Regarding this clone: Its cognate antigen is unknown.

Produced via immunoSEQ multiplex PCR; TCRdb's table is partial and in-frame only. This repertoire shows under 70,000 clones, around 84% found once; its top ten account for roughly 2%. With 0 bases clipped from V and 5 bases from J, the junction kept 6 bases outside the gene matches. The CDR3 runs to 15 residues. CDR1 SGHTA and CDR2 FQGNSA come from the germline V gene. The gene calls are TRBV7-2 and TRBJ1-2; 7 nucleotides line up with TRBD1. The sequencing here drew on CD4+ or CD8+ T cells sorted from blood, taken in a trial of the OX40 agonist ivuxolimab. This TCR was recovered from an adult with an advanced solid tumor such as melanoma, head and neck, liver or kidney cancer. The CDR3 DNA reads TGTGCCAGCAGCTTAGCGGCAGGGGGATTGTATGGCTACACCTTC. Residues: CASSLAAGGLYGYTF.